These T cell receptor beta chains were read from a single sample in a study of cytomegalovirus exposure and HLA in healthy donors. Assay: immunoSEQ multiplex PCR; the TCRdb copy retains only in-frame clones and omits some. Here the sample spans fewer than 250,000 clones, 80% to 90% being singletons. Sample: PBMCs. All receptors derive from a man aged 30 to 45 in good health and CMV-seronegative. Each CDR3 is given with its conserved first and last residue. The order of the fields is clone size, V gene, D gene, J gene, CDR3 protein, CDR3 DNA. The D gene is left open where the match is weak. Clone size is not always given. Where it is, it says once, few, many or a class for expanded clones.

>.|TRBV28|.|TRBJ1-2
CASSFLGPPGDGYTF
TGTGCCAGCAGTTTCCTGGGCCCCCCAGGGGATGGCTACACCTTC
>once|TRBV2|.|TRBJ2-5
CASSVVRDETQYF
TGTGCCAGCAGTGTGGTTAGAGATGAGACCCAGTACTTC
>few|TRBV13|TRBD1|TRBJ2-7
CASSLARTGPYEQYF
TGTGCCAGCAGCTTAGCTAGGACAGGGCCCTACGAGCAGTACTTC
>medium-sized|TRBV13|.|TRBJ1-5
CASSLAENQPQHF
TGTGCCAGCAGCTTAGCTGAGAACCAGCCCCAGCATTTT
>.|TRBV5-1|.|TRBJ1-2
CASSLNLESGYTF
TGCGCCAGCAGCTTGAATTTGGAGAGCGGCTACACCTTC
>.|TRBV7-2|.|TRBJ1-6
CASSPAGGFVLHF
TGTGCCAGCAGCCCCGCGGGGGGATTTGTCCTCCACTTT
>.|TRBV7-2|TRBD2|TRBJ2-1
CASSPAGGFSEQFF
TGTGCCAGCAGTCCAGCGGGGGGGTTCTCAGAGCAGTTCTTC
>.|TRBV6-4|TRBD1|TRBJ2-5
CATPSGQGGVRQETQYF
TGTGCCACCCCCAGCGGACAGGGGGGCGTAAGACAAGAGACCCAGTACTTC
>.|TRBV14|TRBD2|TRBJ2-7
CASSPAGAYEQYF
TGTGCCAGCAGCCCTGCGGGGGCCTACGAGCAGTACTTC
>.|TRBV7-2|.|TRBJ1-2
CASSPPGEEGYGYTF
TGTGCCAGCAGCCCGCCGGGGGAAGAAGGGTACGGCTACACCTTC
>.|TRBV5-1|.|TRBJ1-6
CASSLVAQGESPLHF
TGCGCCAGCAGCTTGGTCGCTCAGGGTGAGTCACCCCTCCACTTT
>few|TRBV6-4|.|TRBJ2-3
CASSRGREATDTQYF
TGTGCCAGCAGCCGCGGGCGGGAAGCCACAGATACGCAGTATTTT
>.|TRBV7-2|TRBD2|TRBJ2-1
CASSQLERGGRFNEQFF
TGTGCCAGCAGCCAACTAGAGCGGGGGGGACGGTTCAATGAGCAGTTCTTC
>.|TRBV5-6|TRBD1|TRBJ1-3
CASSLSGQGISGNTIYF
TGTGCCAGCAGCTTGTCAGGACAGGGGATTTCTGGAAACACCATATATTTT
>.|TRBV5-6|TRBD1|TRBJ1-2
CASSGGGPIKGYTF
TGTGCCAGCAGCGGAGGGGGCCCTATCAAGGGCTACACCTTC
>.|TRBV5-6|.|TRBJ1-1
CASSLSRGNTEAFF
TGTGCCAGCAGCTTAAGCAGGGGGAACACTGAAGCTTTCTTT
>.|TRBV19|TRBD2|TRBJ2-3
CASSIYGGATDTQYF
TGTGCCAGTAGTATTTACGGGGGGGCCACAGATACGCAGTATTTT
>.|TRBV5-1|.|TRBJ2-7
CASSLGQTTSYEQYF
TGCGCCAGCAGCTTGGGACAAACAACTTCCTACGAGCAGTACTTC
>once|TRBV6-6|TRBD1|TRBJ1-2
CAIRDSGNGYTF
TGTGCCATCCGGGACAGCGGAAATGGCTACACCTTC
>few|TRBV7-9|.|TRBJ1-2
CASSLYGYTF
TGTGCCAGCAGCCTTTATGGCTACACCTTC
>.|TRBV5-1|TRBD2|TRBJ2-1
CASRGEGFRASEQFF
TGCGCCAGCAGAGGGGAGGGGTTTAGGGCCAGTGAGCAGTTCTTC
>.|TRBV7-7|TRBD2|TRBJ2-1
CASSLGGGFDEQFF
TGTGCTAGCAGCCTGGGGGGGGGATTCGATGAGCAGTTCTTC
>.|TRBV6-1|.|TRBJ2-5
CASSAGEQETQYF
TGTGCCAGCAGTGCGGGGGAACAAGAGACCCAGTACTTC
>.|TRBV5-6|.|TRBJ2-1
CASSFENSEQFF
TGTGCCAGCAGCTTCGAAAACAGTGAGCAGTTCTTC
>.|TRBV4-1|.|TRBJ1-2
CASSSTVLSDGYTF
TGCGCCAGCAGCTCAACAGTATTATCAGACGGCTACACCTTC
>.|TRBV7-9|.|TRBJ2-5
CASSRDSKGTQYF
TGTGCCAGCAGCCGGGATTCAAAGGGGACCCAGTACTTC
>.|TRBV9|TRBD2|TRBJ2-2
CASSAPKTGGSNTGELFF
TGTGCCAGCAGCGCCCCCAAAACGGGGGGATCGAACACCGGGGAGCTGTTTTTT
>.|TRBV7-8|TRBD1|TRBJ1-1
CASSHDRGREAFF
TGTGCCAGCAGCCACGACAGGGGACGTGAAGCTTTCTTT
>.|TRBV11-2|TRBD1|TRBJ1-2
CASSLGQGAYGYTF
TGTGCCAGCAGCTTAGGACAGGGAGCCTATGGCTACACCTTC
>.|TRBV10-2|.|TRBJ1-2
CASSELGRAPYGYTF
TGCGCCAGCAGTGAGTTGGGCAGGGCTCCCTATGGCTACACCTTC
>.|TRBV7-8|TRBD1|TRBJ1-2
CASSLTADRDNYGYTF
TGTGCCAGCAGCCTAACGGCGGACAGGGACAACTATGGCTACACCTTC
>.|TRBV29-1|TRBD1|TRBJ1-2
CSGGTAPYGYTF
TGCAGCGGGGGGACAGCGCCTTATGGCTACACCTTC
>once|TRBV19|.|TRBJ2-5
CASSIWGQGRAETQYF
TGTGCCAGTAGTATATGGGGCCAGGGGAGGGCGGAGACCCAGTACTTC
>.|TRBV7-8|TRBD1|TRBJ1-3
CASSSQGNTIYF
TGTGCCAGCAGCTCACAGGGGAACACCATATATTTT
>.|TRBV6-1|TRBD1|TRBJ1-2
CAGRGTGGQDGYTF
TGTGCCGGCCGGGGGACAGGGGGTCAGGATGGCTACACCTTC
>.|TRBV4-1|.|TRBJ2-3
CASSQAQVVSTDTQYF
TGCGCCAGCAGCCAAGCACAGGTTGTTAGCACAGATACGCAGTATTTT
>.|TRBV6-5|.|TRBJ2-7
CASSYPAGSSYEQYF
TGTGCCAGCAGTTACCCCGCGGGGAGCTCCTACGAGCAGTACTTC
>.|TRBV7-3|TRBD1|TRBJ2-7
CASSAGGRQGAGEQYF
TGTGCCAGCAGCGCAGGGGGCAGACAGGGGGCTGGCGAGCAGTACTTC
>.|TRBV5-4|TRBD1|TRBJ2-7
CASSPIAGQGAHEQYF
TGTGCCAGCAGCCCCATAGCTGGACAGGGGGCACACGAGCAGTACTTC
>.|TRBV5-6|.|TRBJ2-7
CASNLYSAYEQYF
TGTGCCAGCAACTTGTATTCGGCCTACGAGCAGTACTTC
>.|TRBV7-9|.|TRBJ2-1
CSSSLRAKQYNEQFF
TGTTCCAGCAGCCTTCGAGCCAAGCAATACAATGAGCAGTTCTTC
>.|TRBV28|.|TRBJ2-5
CASSSPQGRETQYF
TGTGCCAGCAGCTCCCCCCAGGGTCGAGAGACCCAGTACTTC
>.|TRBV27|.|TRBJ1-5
CASSPRGAHQPQHF
TGTGCCAGCAGCCCCCGGGGGGCGCATCAGCCCCAGCATTTT
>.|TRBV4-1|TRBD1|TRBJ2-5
CASSQEGAGGLLETQYF
TGCGCCAGCAGCCAAGAAGGGGCAGGGGGCTTGCTAGAGACCCAGTACTTC
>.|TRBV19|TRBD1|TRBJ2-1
CASSPTDRVDGNEQFF
TGTGCCAGTAGTCCAACGGACAGGGTTGACGGCAATGAGCAGTTCTTC
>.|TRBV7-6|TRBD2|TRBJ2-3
CASSLTSGGGIADTQYF
TGTGCCAGCAGCTTGACTAGCGGGGGGGGGATCGCAGATACGCAGTATTTT
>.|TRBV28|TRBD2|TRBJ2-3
CASSLLGLGTDTQYF
TGTGCCAGCAGTTTATTGGGACTAGGCACAGATACGCAGTATTTT
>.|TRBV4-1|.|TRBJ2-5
CASSQDRQGQETQYF
TGCGCCAGCAGCCAAGATCGGCAGGGGCAAGAGACCCAGTACTTC
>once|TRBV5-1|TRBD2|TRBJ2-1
CASRRGEANNEQFF
TGCGCCAGCAGGCGGGGGGAGGCGAACAATGAGCAGTTCTTC
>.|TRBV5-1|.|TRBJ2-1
CASSERGSYNEQFF
TGCGCCAGCAGCGAAAGGGGGTCCTACAATGAGCAGTTCTTC
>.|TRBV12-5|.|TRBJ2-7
CASGLETRGYEQYF
TGTGCTAGTGGTTTGGAGACTAGAGGCTACGAGCAGTACTTC
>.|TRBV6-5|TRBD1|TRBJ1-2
CASSARQGRNYGYTF
TGTGCCAGCAGCGCAAGACAGGGAAGGAACTATGGCTACACCTTC
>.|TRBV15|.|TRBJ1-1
CATSRVQWGGTEAFF
TGTGCCACCAGCAGAGTTCAGTGGGGGGGAACTGAAGCTTTCTTT
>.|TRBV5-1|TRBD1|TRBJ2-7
CASSLGQGSGEQYF
TGCGCCAGCAGCTTGGGACAGGGATCGGGGGAGCAGTACTTC
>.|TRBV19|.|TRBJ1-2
CASSRGSTPQSNYGYTF
TGTGCCAGTAGCCGGGGGAGCACCCCGCAATCTAACTATGGCTACACCTTC
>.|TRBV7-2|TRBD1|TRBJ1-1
CASSLRGLEAFF
TGTGCCAGCAGCTTAAGGGGGCTAGAAGCTTTCTTT
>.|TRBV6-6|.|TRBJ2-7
CASSYGSMRGNEQYF
TGTGCCAGCAGTTACGGGTCTATGCGGGGTAACGAGCAGTACTTC
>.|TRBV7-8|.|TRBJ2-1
CASSLRGSNEQFF
TGTGCCAGCAGCTTACGGGGGAGCAATGAGCAGTTCTTC